This T cell receptor beta chain was recovered during a study of blood T cell repertoires in COVID-19. Across the whole study: Spain, Italy and the United States supplied samples that represented acute and convalescent COVID-19. Sources were T cells, B-cell-depleted T cells, or PBMCs; the material itself was cDNA or gDNA.

The V end lost 6 bases, the J end lost 2 bases, and 13 bases lay between the germline ends. The V gene's germline CDR1 is LNHDA and CDR2 SQIVND (reference sequence). This CDR3 is 14 amino acids long. Original handling: Researchers report that nucleated cell counts were estimated from reference gene primer amplification. Here immunoSEQ multiplex PCR was the method, and the copy in TCRdb shows in-frame clones only, minus some. The D gene and trimming were derived from the DNA, and the V and J assignments and clone size from that table. The data show some 120,000 clones, with approximately 84% seen just once and about 18% held by the top ten.

Material for sequencing was peripheral blood. The chain couples TRBV19 to TRBJ1-2; D perhaps matches TRBD1 (5 bases). This TCR derives from a woman aged 50 to 65 who had recovered from COVID-19. The CDR3 coding sequence is TGTGCCAGTAGCCTGACAGCCTTAAACTATGGCTACACCTTC. Translation: CASSLTALNYGYTF.